The 8 T cell receptor beta chains listed next were all sequenced from one sample in a study of blood T cell repertoires in COVID-19. Sequencing was performed with immunoSEQ multiplex PCR; in TCRdb, only in-frame clones are kept and a portion is missing. The table records 90,000 to 100,000 clones, 89% of them present only once. Sequenced: peripheral blood. The receptors were sampled from a man between 45 and 60 years old with COVID-19, enrolled during active disease.

The V and J genes are TRBV19 and TRBJ1-5, with TRBD1 matching 7 bases. In germline, CDR1 is LNHDA, CDR2 SQIVND (reference sequence). This CDR3 region has 18 residues. Trimming removed 5 bases from V and 3 bases from J; junction bases left unmatched: 16. The CDR3 sequence: CASSLGVYPGQINQPQHF. CDR3 DNA sequence: TGTGCCAGTAGTCTCGGGGTATACCCGGGACAGATCAATCAGCCCCAGCATTTT.

This clone was seen only once. The chain couples TRBV2 to TRBJ2-3; 11 bases fit TRBD2. In germline, CDR1 is SNHLY, CDR2 FYNNEI. The CDR3 has 17 amino acids. The junction had 9 bases not matched to a gene; V was cut back by 5 bases and J by 2 bases. This chain's CDR3 is CASSPRLAGPITDTQYF. The CDR3 DNA is TGTGCCAGCAGTCCGCGACTAGCGGGACCCATCACAGATACGCAGTATTTT.

The chain links TRBV6-5 to TRBJ1-2; weak D call: TRBD1 (6 bases). The CDR3 totals 13 residues. V gave up 5 bases and J gave up 3 bases, with 10 bases separating them. Germline lookup yields CDR1 MNHEY and CDR2 SVGAGI. The CDR3 loop reads CASSQTGYYGYTF. In DNA, the CDR3 is TGTGCCAGCAGTCAAACAGGGTACTATGGCTACACCTTC.

The chain couples TRBV4-1 to TRBJ2-7; the match to TRBD2 covers 11 bases. The V gene end was trimmed by 0 bases and the J gene end by 4 bases; junction bases not matched to a gene: 2. Germline V gene data show CDR1 as MGHRA and CDR2 as YSYEKL. The CDR3 is made up of 15 amino acids. CDR3 nucleotide sequence: TGCGCCAGCAGCCAAGATGGACTAGCGGGTTACGAGCAGTACTTC. This gives the protein CASSQDGLAGYEQYF.

This clone was detected once. The V call is TRBV5-8, the J call TRBJ1-2, with TRBD1 as a possible D gene (6 bases). Trimming removed 2 bases from V and 8 bases from J, with 13 bases in between. The V gene's germline CDR1 is SGHTS and CDR2 YDEGEE. This CDR3 has 13 amino acids. CDR3 DNA sequence: TGTGCCAGCAGCTTAAACAGGGCTGGCGGCTACACCTTC. Translation: CASSLNRAGGYTF. The full variable domain, completed using reference TRBV5-8 and TRBJ1-2, is EAGVTQSPTHLIKTRGQQATLRCSPISGHTSVYWYQQALGLGLQFLLWYDEGEERNRGNFPPRFSGRQFPNYSSELNVNALELEDSALYLCASSLNRAGGYTFGSGTRLTVV.

The V gene is TRBV18, the J gene TRBJ1-2; 9 bases line up with TRBD1. Looked up from germline, CDR1 is KGHSH and CDR2 is LQKENI. The CDR3 spans 12 residues. With V trimmed by 6 bases and J by 5 bases, 1 base remained unmatched. CDR3 DNA: TGTGCCAGCTCTGACAGGGGGTATGGCTACACCTTC. It codes for CASSDRGYGYTF.

This clone was recorded only once. The V and J genes are TRBV19 and TRBJ1-5; D is possibly TRBD1 (5 bases). V was trimmed by 7 bases and J by 7 bases, leaving 23 bases between them. CDR1 and CDR2 (germline): LNHDA, SQIVND (reference sequence). This CDR3 is 16 amino acids long. For the CDR3, the DNA is TGTGCCAGTACCCTATCACAGGCCTCGGGAGGGCAGCCCCAGCATTTT. It is translated as CASTLSQASGGQPQHF.

The genes are TRBV5-1 and TRBJ1-1; 8 nucleotides align to TRBD1. Germline V gene lookup returns CDR1 SGHRS and CDR2 YFSETQ. V shed 4 bases, J shed 8 bases, and the junction held 7 bases outside the gene matches. There are 13 residues in the CDR3. The CDR3 region has the DNA TGCGCCAGCAGCCCCGGACAGGGTGGGGAAGCTTTCTTT. Translation: CASSPGQGGEAFF.